These T cell receptor beta chains were read from a single sample in a study of cytomegalovirus exposure and HLA in healthy donors. Measured with immunoSEQ multiplex PCR; TCRdb has only the in-frame clones, and not every one. The top ten hold 5.5% of the sample, which has 100,000 to 150,000 clones, around 8.5% seen once. Sequenced input: PBMCs. The receptors come from a man aged 40-49 years in good health and CMV-seronegative. CDR3s include the opening cysteine and the closing phenylalanine or tryptophan. Each record gives: J gene, V gene, CDR3 protein.

TRBJ2-5	TRBV19	CASSNGEETQYF
TRBJ1-5	TRBV27	CASGGDRASPQHF
TRBJ1-2	TRBV27	CATPLKRDYGYTF
TRBJ1-1	TRBV7-8	CASSFDRGAELNTEAFF
TRBJ2-7	TRBV25-1	CASSEFRGGTYEQYF
TRBJ2-3	TRBV29-1	CSVGASGVITDTQYF
TRBJ2-7	TRBV29-1	CSVDSELGEEQYF
TRBJ2-6	TRBV6-5	CASSLQESGANVLTF
TRBJ2-3	TRBV5-6	CASSLTAVDTQYF
TRBJ1-1	TRBV9	CASSVGGLQRTTEAFF
TRBJ1-1	TRBV9	CASSVAEVLAGEAFF
TRBJ2-3	TRBV5-4	CASSPWGPETDTQYF
TRBJ2-7	TRBV7-3	CASSLTRVGQYF
TRBJ2-7	TRBV6-5	CASTTGQGAYEQYF
TRBJ2-3	TRBV7-9	CASRQGSDTQYF
TRBJ2-3	TRBV7-2	CASSDPGDTDTQYF
TRBJ2-5	TRBV27	CASSPGLKGETQYF
TRBJ1-3	TRBV19	CASSPDRDGNTIYF
TRBJ1-5	TRBV7-2	CASSPGLNNQPQHF
TRBJ1-1	TRBV28	CASSFRVGEAFF
TRBJ2-5	TRBV25-1	CASSEGGRGIQETQYF
TRBJ2-7	TRBV5-6	CASSFPIHRSEQYF
TRBJ1-2	TRBV6-5	CASNPGQGSGGYTF
TRBJ2-3	TRBV4-1	CASSQVPPQGGLTDTQYF
TRBJ2-2	TRBV7-8	CASSSNRVYTGELFF
TRBJ2-3	TRBV5-4	CASSWLSGNTQYF
TRBJ1-1	TRBV19	CAILVEGEAFF
TRBJ2-7	TRBV6-6	CASNPLGLISYEQYF
TRBJ1-3	TRBV5-1	CASSSQAAGGNTIYF
TRBJ1-6	TRBV5-6	CASSLEFGGGRGSPLHF
TRBJ1-4	TRBV5-1	CASSEGTGDEKLFF
TRBJ2-1	TRBV28	CASSLTAGENYNEQFF
TRBJ2-1	TRBV4-1	CASSLISYNEQFF
TRBJ1-2	TRBV6-6	CASSYRDRNYGYTF
TRBJ2-1	TRBV7-9	CASSLQQGPYNEQFF
TRBJ2-3	TRBV7-8	CASSLTPMTGDTQYF
TRBJ1-2	TRBV2	CASLTGGSNGYTF
TRBJ1-1	TRBV2	CASSEGDRNTEAFF
TRBJ2-3	TRBV11-1	CASSSRTGEVGDTQYF
TRBJ1-1	TRBV6-5	CASSWGDNTEAFF
TRBJ2-3	TRBV4-1	CASSQDVSGESTDTQYF
TRBJ2-3	TRBV5-8	CASSLDREGTDTQYF
TRBJ2-2	TRBV7-7	CASSLAGAGELFF
TRBJ2-7	TRBV19	CATSNRGQYYEQYF
TRBJ1-1	TRBV5-1	CASSLVGGFTEAFF
TRBJ1-6	TRBV19	CASSIGANSPLHF
TRBJ1-5	TRBV6-6	CASSHRPAEAQHF
TRBJ1-6	TRBV7-2	CASSYRGRYSPLHF
TRBJ2-7	TRBV4-1	CASSQTGYEQYF
TRBJ1-4	TRBV2	CASSRSPGTGDEKLFF
TRBJ1-4	TRBV19	CASSTRQLGEKLFF
TRBJ1-1	TRBV29-1	CSVEVPRNTEAFF
TRBJ2-2	TRBV7-9	CASEKAGSATGELFF
TRBJ2-2	TRBV5-1	CASSLGGGPPSTGELFF
TRBJ2-5	TRBV7-2	CASSPARGGWETQYF
TRBJ2-3	TRBV7-2	CASSLEAASTDTQYF
TRBJ2-3	TRBV5-1	CASSWGLAITGTDTQYF
TRBJ1-3	TRBV7-6	CASSLGRGNTIYF